One and the same sample provided the 27 T cell receptor beta chains below, sequenced in a study of control samples from healthy donors and cancer patients. TCRdb keeps only in-frame clones here, not all; method: immunoSEQ multiplex PCR. The data show about 100,000 clones, approximately 86% seen once. The specimen was blood. The receptors shown here come from a man in his thirties or forties in good health.

This clone showed up just a few times. The rearrangement uses TRBV27 and TRBJ1-5; 9 nucleotides align to TRBD1. This CDR3 region has 14 residues. V dropped 4 bases and J dropped 11; count of bases not matched to a gene: 9. Germline values: CDR1 MNHEY, CDR2 SMNVEV (reference sequence). The CDR3 DNA sequence: TGTGCCAGCAGTTCTATACAGGGGGCGAGGGCCCAGCATTTT. It is translated as CASSSIQGARAQHF.

With respect to this clone: The CDR3 carries no conserved terminal phenylalanine or tryptophan, so it likely arises from a read error. The limits of the CDR3 on the DNA are not certain, so only TCRdb's listed CDR3 is given. The chain employs TRBV4-1 and TRBJ2-7; TRBD1, as called in the table, went unchecked against the DNA. With termini counted, the CDR3 has 10 amino acids. Germline V gives CDR1 MGHRA, CDR2 YSYEKL. CDR3 amino acids: CASSPRDREN.

J is TRBJ2-4 and V is TRBV10-3, with D tentatively TRBD2 (6 bases). The length of the CDR3 is 12 residues. Germline values: CDR1 ENHRY, CDR2 SYGVKD. Trimming pared 2 bases from V and 11 bases from J, leaving 10 bases between. The CDR3 DNA is TGTGCCATCAGTGAGACGGGAGATCTTCAGTACTTC. Encoded protein: CAISETGDLQYF.

This chain joins TRBV11-3 and TRBJ2-7; 7 positions agree with TRBD1. Germline assignment: CDR1 SGHNT and CDR2 YENEEA. The trim removed 5 bases at V and 3 bases at J, leaving 4 bases unmatched. This CDR3 is built from 13 residues. The CDR3 here is CASSRRDSYEQYF. The CDR3, as DNA: TGTGCCAGCAGCCGTAGGGACAGCTACGAGCAGTACTTC.

The chain has TRBV18 and TRBJ2-1; 8 bases line up with TRBD2. Germline loops: CDR1 KGHSH, CDR2 LQKENI. This CDR3 is built from 15 residues. V trimming: 3 bases; J trimming: 5 bases; junction bases outside the gene matches: 6. The CDR3 DNA follows: TGTGCCAGCTCACCCACTCGCGGGGGGAACAATGAGCAGTTCTTC. Protein product: CASSPTRGGNNEQFF.

The J gene is TRBJ1-1, the V gene TRBV18; no clear D. V shed 2 bases and J shed 7 bases, with 11 bases lying between them. Germline V gene data show CDR1 as KGHSH and CDR2 as LQKENI. The CDR3 runs to 13 residues. The CDR3 reads CASSPNMGDEAFF. The CDR3 DNA sequence: TGTGCCAGCTCACCAAACATGGGAGATGAAGCTTTCTTT.

The rearrangement links TRBV5-1 to TRBJ2-7; no reliable D call. Looked up from germline, CDR1 is SGHRS and CDR2 is YFSETQ. Deletions cut 1 base from V and 3 bases from J, with 8 bases between. The CDR3 totals 13 residues. The DNA of the CDR3 is TGCGCCAGCAGCTTGTACCGAGGCTACGAGCAGTACTTC. It specifies CASSLYRGYEQYF.

CDR3 sequence reads: CASSQDWRSGANVLTF. The CDR3 region has the DNA TGTGCCAGCAGCCAAGACTGGAGATCTGGGGCCAACGTCCTGACTTTC. V gene TRBV4-2 combines with J gene TRBJ2-6; unclear D gene. The ends were cut back, 0 bases at V and 1 base at J, with 7 bases in the middle. Per germline, CDR1 LGHNA and CDR2 YNFKEQ. The CDR3 loop spans 16 amino acids.

The chain links TRBV2 to TRBJ1-2; 9 positions agree with TRBD1. Trimming took 3 bases from V and 5 from J; bases not matched to a gene: 4. This CDR3 spans 14 amino acids. CDR1 and CDR2 from the germline V gene are SNHLY and FYNNEI. The CDR3 reads CASSDDRGIYGYTF. The CDR3 DNA reads TGTGCCAGCAGTGACGACAGGGGGATTTATGGCTACACCTTC.

The chain uses TRBV12-3 or TRBV12-4 and TRBJ2-3; 7 nucleotides align to TRBD1. CDR3 size: 12 residues. The V gene end was trimmed by 6 bases and the J gene end by 9 bases; junction bases not matched to a gene: 6. This CDR3 reads CASRTGAQTQYF. The CDR3 DNA reads as TGTGCCAGCAGAACAGGGGCCCAGACGCAGTATTTT.

The chain employs TRBV30 and TRBJ2-1, with TRBD2 identical over 12 bases. Per the germline V gene, CDR1 is GTSNPN and CDR2 is SVGIG (reference sequence). V lost 1 base to trimming and J lost 1 base; unmatched junction nucleotides: 8. The CDR3 has 18 residues. Here the CDR3 reads CAWSEGPLAGGSYNEQFF. CDR3 nucleotide sequence: TGTGCCTGGAGTGAGGGGCCACTAGCGGGGGGTTCCTACAATGAGCAGTTCTTC.

The V gene is TRBV2, the J gene TRBJ2-3; no reliable D call. CDR1 and CDR2 (germline): SNHLY, FYNNEI. The germline V and J ends were trimmed by 5 bases and 5 bases, with 11 bases remaining between them. The CDR3 loop spans 13 amino acids. Here the CDR3 reads CASSLTPEDTQYF. The CDR3 DNA follows: TGTGCCAGCAGTCTTACCCCGGAAGATACGCAGTATTTT.

Regarding this clone: At one end, the junction sequence differs from germline, possibly due to a read error. The CDR3 nucleotides are TGTGCCAGCACTGAACAGGGGGCGACCTACAATGAGCAGTTCTTC. Its protein is CASTEQGATYNEQFF. V usage is TRBV2 and J usage is TRBJ2-1; 9 bases are a match to TRBD1. This CDR3 has 15 residues. Germline values: CDR1 SNHLY, CDR2 FYNNEI.

This chain uses TRBV6-4 with TRBJ1-5; a possible D gene is TRBD1 (6 bases). Between the trimmed V and J ends, which lost 6 bases and 5 bases, there was a span of 14 bases. The CDR3 length is 14 residues. Germline-derived CDR1 and CDR2 are MRHNA and SNTAGT. CDR3 nucleotide sequence: TGTGCCAGCAGCCAACGGGACACCGATCAGCCCCAGCATTTT. The encoded protein is CASSQRDTDQPQHF.

This clone was seen at least ten times. This rearrangement joins TRBV2 to TRBJ1-5, with 11 bases that match TRBD1. The CDR3 length is 17 residues. With 5 bases clipped from V and 1 base from J, the junction kept 7 bases outside the gene matches. Per germline, CDR1 SNHLY and CDR2 FYNNEI. The CDR3 DNA is TGTGCCAGCAGTACCTGGACAGGGGGCGGAAGCAATCAGCCCCAGCATTTT. Its translation: CASSTWTGGGSNQPQHF.

The chain joins TRBV28 to TRBJ1-2; no definite D call. There are 15 residues in the CDR3. The V gene's germline CDR1 is MDHEN and CDR2 SYDVKM. Trimming took 1 base from V and 8 from J, leaving 17 bases between them. The CDR3 nucleotides are TGTGCCAGCAGTTTATTTGGGAAGGCAACGGGAGGCTACACCTTC. Protein product: CASSLFGKATGGYTF.

The chain uses TRBV7-8 and TRBJ2-1; 12 nucleotides align to TRBD2. V lost 10 bases, J lost 0 bases, and 7 bases stayed unmatched. Germline CDR1 and CDR2: SGHVS and FQNEAQ. The CDR3 has 16 residues. CDR3 nucleotide sequence: TGTGCCACGCGGACTAGCGGGACCAGCTCCTACAATGAGCAGTTCTTC. Translating gives CATRTSGTSSYNEQFF. The complete variable domain, with remaining parts taken from reference TRBV7-8 and TRBJ2-1, reads GAGVSQSPRYKVAKRGQDVALRCDPISGHVSLFWYQQALGQGPEFLTYFQNEAQLDKSGLPSDRFFAERPEGSVSTLKIQRTQQEDSAVYLCATRTSGTSSYNEQFFGPGTRLTVL.

The chain uses TRBV5-8 and TRBJ2-2, with a possible D match to TRBD2 (5 bases). CDR1 and CDR2 from the germline V gene are SGHTS and YDEGEE. The CDR3 sequence is 11 residues long. The V end was cut by 7 bases, the J end by 4 bases, with 5 bases between. CDR3 DNA: TGTGCCAGCCGGGGCACCGGGGAGCTGTTTTTT. Its protein is CASRGTGELFF.

The gene calls are TRBV29-1 and TRBJ1-1, with no clear D. CDR1 is SQVTM and CDR2 is ANQGSEA in the germline V gene. Trimming took 0 bases from V and 11 from J, leaving 13 bases between them. This CDR3 spans 12 amino acids. The CDR3 loop reads CSVEETADLAFF. In DNA form, the CDR3 reads TGCAGCGTTGAAGAAACTGCGGACTTGGCTTTCTTT.

This chain links TRBV18 with TRBJ1-5; possible D gene TRBD1, 5 bases. The CDR3 runs 14 residues. With 3 bases removed from V and 5 bases from J, the gap between germline ends came to 11 bases. Per germline, CDR1 KGHSH and CDR2 LQKENI. The CDR3 sequence is CASSPGTADQPQHF. As DNA, the CDR3 is TGTGCCAGCTCACCCGGGACGGCAGATCAGCCCCAGCATTTT.

The CDR3 nucleotides are TGCGCCAGCAGCCCGAATACAGGGTACAAAAACATTCAGTACTTC. It specifies CASSPNTGYKNIQYF. The rearrangement links TRBV5-1 to TRBJ2-4, with D tentatively TRBD1 (6 bases). The CDR3 contains 15 residues. CDR1 and CDR2 (germline): SGHRS, YFSETQ. V was shortened by 4 bases and J by 3 bases, with 14 bases between the two germline ends. Using reference TRBV5-1 and TRBJ2-4 for the parts outside the CDR3, the full variable domain is KAGVTQTPRYLIKTRGQQVTLSCSPISGHRSVSWYQQTPGQGLQFLFEYFSETQRNKGNFPGRFSGRQFSNSRSEMNVSTLELGDSALYLCASSPNTGYKNIQYFGAGTRLSVL.

V usage is TRBV15 and J usage is TRBJ1-6; no reliable D call. The germline V and J ends were trimmed by 1 base and 6 bases, with 10 bases remaining between them. Germline V gives CDR1 LNHNV, CDR2 YYDKDF (reference sequence). The CDR3 covers 15 residues. CDR3 loop: CATSRARQSNSPLHF. The DNA of the CDR3 is TGTGCCACCAGCAGAGCCCGGCAGAGTAATTCACCCCTCCACTTT.

The chain links TRBV6-6 to TRBJ1-5; 8 bases line up with TRBD1. Trimming took 6 bases from V and 7 from J; bases not matched to a gene: 5. Looked up from germline, CDR1 is MNHNY and CDR2 is SVGAGI (reference sequence). CDR3 length equals 13 residues. The CDR3 loop reads CASSQTGVQPQHF. CDR3 coding DNA: TGTGCCAGCAGCCAGACAGGGGTCCAGCCCCAGCATTTT.

V and J are TRBV5-4 and TRBJ2-3, with 10 bases fitting TRBD2. The V and J ends lost 1 base and 1 base, in that order; junction bases with no gene match: 9. The CDR3 extends over 18 amino acids. Germline CDR1 and CDR2: SGHNT and YYREEE (reference sequence). CDR3 loop: CASSLRRSLAGGTDTQYF. The CDR3 nucleotides read TGTGCCAGCAGCTTGAGGAGGTCGCTAGCGGGGGGCACAGATACGCAGTATTTT.

The chain links TRBV6-6 to TRBJ1-5; a weak D match, TRBD1 (6 bases). Germline CDR1 MNHNY, CDR2 SVGAGI (reference sequence). Trimming cost V 5 bases and J 7 bases, with 12 bases left between them. The CDR3 extends over 13 amino acids. The CDR3 loop is CASSQKTGQPQHF. The DNA of the CDR3 is TGTGCCAGCAGTCAGAAAACAGGGCAGCCCCAGCATTTT.

The rearrangement links TRBV6-5 to TRBJ2-7, with 9 bases lining up with TRBD1. Germline V CDR1 and CDR2: MNHEY, SVGAGI. CDR3 size: 15 residues. V lost 0 bases to trimming and J lost 4 bases; unmatched junction nucleotides: 4. CDR3 in amino acids: CASSYSTGGRYEQYF. In nucleotides, the CDR3 is TGTGCCAGCAGTTACTCGACAGGGGGGCGATACGAGCAGTACTTC.

J is TRBJ2-5 and V is TRBV29-1; TRBD2 might be the D (6 bases). Germline V gene data show CDR1 as SQVTM and CDR2 as ANQGSEA. The CDR3 is 16 amino acids. V shed 1 base and J shed 4 bases, with 19 bases lying between them. Here the CDR3 reads CSVEGELKGRGETQYF. CDR3 nucleotide sequence: TGCAGCGTTGAAGGAGAGTTAAAGGGGCGGGGAGAGACCCAGTACTTC.